The source of this TCR beta chain is a study of T cell responses to AZD1222 COVID-19 vaccine. Study outcomes and limitations: The study found vaccine-associated CD4 TCRs spanning spike, dominant at 160-218 and 743-854. Epitopes outside B.1.351 and B.1.1.7 mutated regions reportedly drew nearly half of spike TCRs. Recipients of AZD1222 seropositive at baseline numbered only 6 or 7. A mostly white British donor set with more females was recruited, and clonal diversity was possibly underestimated.

The ends were cut back, 0 bases at V and 5 bases at J, with 10 bases in the middle. The V gene's germline CDR1 is MNHNS and CDR2 SASEGT. This CDR3 contains 14 residues. Notes on this clone: Its antigen is unidentified.

Sequencing used immunoSEQ multiplex PCR; TCRdb keeps in-frame clones, though not all of them. The data show more than 85,000 clones, roughly nine tenths seen once. The sample here was peripheral blood, taken on day 0 of AZD1222 vaccination. The rearrangement links TRBV6-1 to TRBJ1-2; no reliable D call. The sequence was collected from an adult in good health. CDR3 sequence reads: CASSEASVLYGYTF. CDR3 sequence (DNA): TGTGCCAGCAGTGAAGCATCAGTTCTATATGGCTACACCTTC.